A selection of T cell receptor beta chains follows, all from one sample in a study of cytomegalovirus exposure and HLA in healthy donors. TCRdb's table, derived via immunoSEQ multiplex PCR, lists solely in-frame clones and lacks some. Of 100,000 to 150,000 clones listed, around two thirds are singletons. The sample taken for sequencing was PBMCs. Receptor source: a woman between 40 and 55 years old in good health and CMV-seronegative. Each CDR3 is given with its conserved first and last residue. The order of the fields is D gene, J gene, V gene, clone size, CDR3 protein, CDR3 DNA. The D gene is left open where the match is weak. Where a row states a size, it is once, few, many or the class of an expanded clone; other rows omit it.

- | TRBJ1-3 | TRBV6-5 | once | CAARTVGNTIYF | TGTGCCGCAAGGACAGTCGGAAACACCATATATTTT
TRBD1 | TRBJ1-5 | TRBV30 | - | CAWSVLHRGVAEPQHF | TGTGCCTGGAGTGTACTCCACAGGGGCGTGGCGGAGCCCCAGCATTTT
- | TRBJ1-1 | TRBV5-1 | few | CASSLTPSGRTTFAEAFF | TGCGCCAGCAGCTTGACCCCCTCGGGACGGACTACATTCGCTGAAGCTTTCTTT
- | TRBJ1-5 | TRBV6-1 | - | CASRDSQYTPQHF | TGTGCCAGCAGGGACAGTCAATACACCCCCCAGCATTTT
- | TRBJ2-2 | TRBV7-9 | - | CASSLSQGRDTGELFF | TGTGCCAGCAGCTTATCGCAGGGGCGGGACACCGGGGAGCTGTTTTTT
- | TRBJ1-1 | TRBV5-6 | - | CASSSQIAADGMNTEAFF | TGTGCCAGCAGCTCCCAGATAGCGGCGGACGGCATGAACACTGAAGCTTTCTTT
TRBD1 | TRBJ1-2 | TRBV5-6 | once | CASSAGTGGSYGYTF | TGTGCCAGCAGCGCAGGGACAGGGGGTAGCTATGGCTACACCTTC
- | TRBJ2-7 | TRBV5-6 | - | CASSLYPSYEQYF | TGTGCCAGCAGCTTGTATCCTTCGTACGAGCAGTACTTC
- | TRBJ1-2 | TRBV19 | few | CASSILRTTTNYGYTF | TGTGCCAGTAGTATACTAAGGACTACCACTAACTATGGCTACACCTTC
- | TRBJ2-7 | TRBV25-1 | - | CASSAHYEQYF | TGTGCCAGCAGTGCCCACTACGAGCAGTACTTC
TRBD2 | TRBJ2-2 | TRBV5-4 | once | CASSLRSGGAHGELFF | TGTGCCAGCAGCCTGCGGAGCGGGGGGGCCCACGGGGAGCTGTTTTTT
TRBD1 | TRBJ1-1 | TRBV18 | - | CASSQGADTEAFF | TGTGCCAGCTCACAGGGGGCGGACACTGAAGCTTTCTTT
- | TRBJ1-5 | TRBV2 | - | CAGGTGLNQPQHF | TGTGCCGGAGGAACAGGGCTAAATCAGCCCCAGCATTTT
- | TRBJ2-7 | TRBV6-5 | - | CASSSPGEGYEQYF | TGTGCCAGCAGCTCCCCCGGTGAGGGCTACGAGCAGTACTTC
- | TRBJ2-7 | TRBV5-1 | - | CASSLVPRTSPSYEQYF | TGCGCCAGCAGCTTGGTGCCTAGGACATCTCCCTCCTACGAGCAGTACTTC
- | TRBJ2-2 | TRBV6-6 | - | CASSLQGTGELFF | TGTGCCAGCAGTCTTCAGGGCACCGGGGAGCTGTTTTTT
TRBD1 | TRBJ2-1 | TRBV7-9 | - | CASSLEGASYNEQFF | TGTGCCAGCAGCTTAGAGGGGGCTTCCTACAATGAGCAGTTCTTC
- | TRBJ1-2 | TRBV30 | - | CAWSIGGYGYTF | TGTGCCTGGAGTATAGGGGGCTATGGCTACACCTTC
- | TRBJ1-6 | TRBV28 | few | CASSYQGLASPLHF | TGTGCCAGCAGTTATCAGGGACTCGCATCACCCCTCCACTTT
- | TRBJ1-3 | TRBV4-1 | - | CASSQGPSDMGNTIYF | TGCGCCAGCAGCCAAGGGCCTTCGGACATGGGGAACACCATATATTTT
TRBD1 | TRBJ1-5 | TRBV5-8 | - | CASSSQGVQPQHF | TGTGCCAGCAGCTCTCAGGGGGTCCAGCCCCAGCATTTT
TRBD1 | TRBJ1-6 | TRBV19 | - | CASSTGGSPLHF | TGTGCCAGCTCGACAGGGGGTTCACCCCTCCACTTT
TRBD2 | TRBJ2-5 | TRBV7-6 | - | CASSLGLAVQETQYF | TGTGCCAGCAGCTTAGGACTAGCGGTCCAAGAGACCCAGTACTTC
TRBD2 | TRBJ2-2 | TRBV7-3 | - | CASSFSGGQTGELFF | TGTGCCAGCAGCTTTAGCGGGGGGCAGACCGGGGAGCTGTTTTTT
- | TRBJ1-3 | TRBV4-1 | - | CASSPPGLTSGNTIYF | TGCGCCAGCAGCCCTCCAGGGCTTACCTCTGGAAACACCATATATTTT
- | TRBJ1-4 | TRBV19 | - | CASRWTAINEKLFF | TGTGCCAGTAGGTGGACAGCCATTAATGAAAAACTGTTTTTT
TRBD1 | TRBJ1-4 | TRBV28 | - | CASSLTGEYTNEKLFF | TGTGCCAGCAGTTTGACAGGGGAATATACTAATGAAAAACTGTTTTTT
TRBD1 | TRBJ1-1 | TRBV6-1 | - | CASVRQGSDTEAFF | TGTGCCAGCGTCCGACAGGGATCGGACACTGAAGCTTTCTTT
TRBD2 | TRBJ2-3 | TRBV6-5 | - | CASSYGRAGDTQYF | TGTGCCAGCAGTTATGGGAGGGCCGGGGATACGCAGTATTTT
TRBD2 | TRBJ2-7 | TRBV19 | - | CASSMRGAYEQYF | TGTGCCAGTAGTATGCGGGGGGCCTACGAGCAGTACTTC
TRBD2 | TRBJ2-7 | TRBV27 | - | CASSSPLGPGGEQYF | TGTGCCAGCAGTTCCCCCCTAGGGCCGGGAGGCGAGCAGTACTTC
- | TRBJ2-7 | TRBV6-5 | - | CASSRSFLLSYEQYF | TGTGCCAGCAGTCGGTCCTTTTTACTCTCCTACGAGCAGTACTTC
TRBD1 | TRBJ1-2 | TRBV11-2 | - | CASSSRDSYYGYTF | TGTGCCAGCAGCTCCCGGGACAGCTACTATGGCTACACCTTC
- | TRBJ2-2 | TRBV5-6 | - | CASSLGIAENTGELFF | TGTGCCAGCAGCTTGGGGATAGCGGAGAACACCGGGGAGCTGTTTTTT
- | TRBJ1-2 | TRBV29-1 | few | CSVEAANYGYTF | TGCAGCGTTGAGGCAGCTAACTATGGCTACACCTTC
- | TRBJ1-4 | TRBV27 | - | CASSFIAHPGGAGGDEKLFF | TGTGCCAGCAGTTTCATCGCGCACCCAGGAGGGGCGGGTGGGGATGAAAAACTGTTTTTT
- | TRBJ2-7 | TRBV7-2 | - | CASSLGSGPSYEQYF | TGTGCCAGCAGCTTAGGGTCAGGGCCCTCCTACGAGCAGTACTTC
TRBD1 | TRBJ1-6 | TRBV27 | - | CASSGTGVSPLHF | TGTGCCAGCAGTGGGACAGGGGTATCACCCCTCCACTTT
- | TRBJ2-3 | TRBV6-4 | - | CASSDSDRPRGTQYF | TGTGCCAGCAGTGACTCAGACAGGCCGAGGGGTACGCAGTATTTT
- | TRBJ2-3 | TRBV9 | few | CASSVTGTDTQYF | TGTGCCAGCAGCGTGACGGGTACAGATACGCAGTATTTT
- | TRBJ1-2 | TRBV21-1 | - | CASIHTGGTF | TGTGCCAGCATCCACACGGGGGGCACCTTC
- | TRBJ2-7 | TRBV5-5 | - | CASSYKYNPYEQYF | TGTGCCAGCAGCTATAAATACAATCCCTACGAGCAGTACTTC
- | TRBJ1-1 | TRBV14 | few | CASSRTDEAFF | TGTGCCAGCAGCCGGACAGATGAAGCTTTCTTT
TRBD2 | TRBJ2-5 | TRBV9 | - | CASSVAGGLVETQYF | TGTGCCAGCAGCGTAGCGGGGGGGCTTGTAGAGACCCAGTACTTC
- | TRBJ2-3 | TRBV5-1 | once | CASSIGDSTDTQYF | TGCGCCAGCAGCATAGGGGATAGCACAGATACGCAGTATTTT
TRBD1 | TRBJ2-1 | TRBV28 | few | CASSPTGDRAYNEQFF | TGTGCCAGCAGTCCTACCGGGGACAGGGCTTACAATGAGCAGTTCTTC
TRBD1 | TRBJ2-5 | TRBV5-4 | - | CASSGLQGAIQETQYF | TGTGCCAGCAGCGGCCTTCAGGGGGCGATACAAGAGACCCAGTACTTC
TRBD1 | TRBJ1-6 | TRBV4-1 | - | CASSLRDSYSPLHF | TGCGCCAGCAGCCTCCGGGACAGCTATTCACCCCTCCACTTT
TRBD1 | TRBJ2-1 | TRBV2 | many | CASKVRGTGATIEQFF | TGTGCCAGCAAAGTGAGGGGGACAGGGGCTACCATTGAGCAGTTCTTC
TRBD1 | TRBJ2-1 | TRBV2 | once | CASRIPGQGNNEQFF | TGTGCCAGCAGAATACCGGGACAGGGGAATAATGAGCAGTTCTTC
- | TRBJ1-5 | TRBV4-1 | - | CASSLLGTPFNQPQHF | TGCGCCAGCAGCTTACTTGGGACACCGTTTAATCAGCCCCAGCATTTT
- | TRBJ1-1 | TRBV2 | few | CASAEPFSNTEAFF | TGTGCCAGCGCAGAACCGTTTTCGAACACTGAAGCTTTCTTT
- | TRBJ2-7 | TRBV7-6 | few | CASSLAGGQTYEQYF | TGTGCCAGCAGCTTAGCGGGGGGGCAGACCTACGAGCAGTACTTC
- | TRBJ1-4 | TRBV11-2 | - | CASSSLGGGDEKLFF | TGTGCCAGCAGCTCCCTGGGAGGAGGGGATGAAAAACTGTTTTTT